Presented here are 30 T cell receptor beta chains from one specimen sequenced in a study of human T cells and chemical hapten exposure. As for time point: pre-sensitization, week 0. The sample's treatment: therapeutic diphenylcyclopropenone sensitization with weekly scalp DPC. TCRdb redid the calling of the RACE reads with MiXCR, one entry per CDR3 protein. The data contain roughly 60,000 distinct CDR3 sequences, 5.5% to 7.5% of them singletons. The starting material was whole blood, obtained in connection with sensitization to the hapten diphenylcyclopropenone (DPC). These receptors were obtained from a woman aged 30 to 39 with alopecia areata. Some clones in this sample may be carry-over from other donors' samples.

The sample holds many counts of this clonotype. The rearrangement links TRBV12-3 or TRBV12-4 to TRBJ1-4; 8 nucleotides match TRBD1. The CDR3 is made up of 15 amino acids. V shed 6 bases and J 7 bases; nucleotides not matched to a gene: 10. The CDR3 sequence: CASRPRQGWGEKLFF. Here the CDR3 DNA reads TGTGCCAGCAGGCCCAGACAGGGGTGGGGTGAAAAACTGTTTTTT.

This clonotype was counted many times. The chain links TRBV29-1 to TRBJ1-3; D gene uncertain. V gave up 2 bases and J gave up 4 bases, with 3 bases separating them. This CDR3 region has 11 residues. The germline V gene encodes CDR1 SQVTM and CDR2 ANQGSEA. The CDR3 sequence: CSVEIGNTIYF. The DNA for the CDR3 is TGCAGCGTTGAAATAGGAAACACCATATATTTT.

Ten or more counts support this clonotype. This chain uses TRBV30 with TRBJ1-5, with D hard to call. From germline, CDR1 is GTSNPN and CDR2 SVGIG (reference sequence). V was trimmed by 1 base and J by 4 bases, leaving 8 bases between them. The CDR3 loop spans 13 amino acids. CDR3 protein: CAWSEAENQPQHF. For the CDR3, the DNA is TGTGCCTGGAGTGAGGCGGAGAATCAGCCCCAGCATTTT.

The chain employs TRBV6-1 and TRBJ2-3; TRBD1 matches at 7 bases. Germline assignment: CDR1 MNHNS and CDR2 SASEGT. The CDR3 runs to 15 residues. Losses at the gene ends were 3 bases for V and 2 bases for J; bases not matched to a gene: 5. The CDR3 DNA follows: TGTGCCAGCAGTGATAGGGACAGAGACACAGATACGCAGTATTTT. Encoded protein: CASSDRDRDTDTQYF.

This clonotype was detected only once. A single base separates this from a much larger clone, so it may be a read error. The rearrangement links TRBV6-5 to TRBJ1-4; D is undetermined. The CDR3 contains 13 residues. The germline V gene has CDR1 MNHEY and CDR2 SVGAGI. The CDR3 is CASTVGRVKKQFF. CDR3 sequence (DNA): TGTGCCAGCACCGTGGGCCGGGTTAAAAAACAGTTTTTT.

This clonotype showed up just a few times. This rearrangement joins TRBV14 to TRBJ2-1; no definite D call. Germline loops: CDR1 SGHDN, CDR2 FVKESK. This CDR3 comprises 12 residues. Between the trimmed V and J ends, which lost 7 bases and 8 bases, there was a span of 12 bases. The CDR3 nucleotides read TGTGCCAGCAACCCCCCCGGCCATGAGCAGTTCTTC. It specifies CASNPPGHEQFF.

This chain links TRBV3-1 with TRBJ2-2; D might be TRBD1 or TRBD2, each matching 5 bases. Germline V CDR1 and CDR2: LGHDT, YNNKEL (reference sequence). The ends were cut back, 4 bases at V and 6 bases at J, with 18 bases in the middle. The CDR3 is 16 residues long. The CDR3 DNA follows: TGTGCCAGCAGCCCTCCCAATCCCGGGGCCGCCGGGGAGCTGTTTTTT. Protein: CASSPPNPGAAGELFF.

Ten or more counts support this clonotype. The chain couples TRBV5-1 to TRBJ2-7, with D possibly being TRBD1 (5 bases). V gave up 7 bases and J gave up 2 bases, with 16 bases separating them. The length of the CDR3 is 14 residues. Germline lookup yields CDR1 SGHRS and CDR2 YFSETQ. CDR3 sequence reads: CASHLETGPYEQYF. The CDR3 coding sequence is TGCGCCAGCCACCTAGAAACAGGACCCTACGAGCAGTACTTC.

The sample holds many counts of this clonotype. This rearrangement joins TRBV25-1 to TRBJ2-3, with TRBD1 identical over 8 bases. The CDR3 contains 15 residues. Trimming took 4 bases from V and 2 from J; bases not matched to a gene: 5. Germline CDR1 and CDR2: MGHDK and SYGVNS. CDR3 DNA sequence: TGTGCCAGCAGTGGACAGGGGATTGTCACAGATACGCAGTATTTT. Translating it yields CASSGQGIVTDTQYF.

This clonotype occurred many times. The rearrangement joins TRBV27 to TRBJ2-3, with 11 nucleotides matching TRBD1. With 4 bases clipped from V and 6 bases from J, the junction kept 9 bases outside the gene matches. The CDR3 is made up of 16 amino acids. The germline V gene encodes CDR1 MNHEY and CDR2 SMNVEV (reference sequence). The CDR3, as DNA: TGTGCCAGCAGTTCACAGGGACAGGGGGTTAAGGATACGCAGTATTTT. As protein: CASSSQGQGVKDTQYF.

The table lists this clonotype with many counts. DNA for the CDR3: TGTGCCAGCAGCCGACAGAACACTGAAGCTTTCTTT. Residues: CASSRQNTEAFF. The chain carries TRBV5-4 and TRBJ1-1, with no clear D. CDR1 and CDR2 from the germline V gene are SGHNT and YYREEE (reference sequence). This CDR3 comprises 12 residues. V dropped 4 bases and J dropped 1 base, with 5 bases sitting between them. The whole variable domain, filled in from reference TRBV5-4 and TRBJ1-1, reads ETGVTQSPTHLIKTRGQQVTLRCSSQSGHNTVSWYQQALGQGPQFIFQYYREEENGRGNFPPRFSGLQFPNYSSELNVNALELDDSALYLCASSRQNTEAFFGQGTRLTVV.

V and J are TRBV7-9 and TRBJ2-1; TRBD2 agrees at 11 bases. The CDR3 extends over 15 amino acids. V shed 5 bases and J 5 bases; nucleotides not matched to a gene: 5. Germline-derived CDR1 and CDR2 are SEHNR and FQNEAQ (reference sequence). Here the CDR3 reads CASSPTSGAHNEQFF. The CDR3 DNA sequence: TGTGCCAGCAGCCCGACTAGCGGGGCCCACAATGAGCAGTTCTTC.

This clonotype was found many times. CDR3 amino acids: CASSPWASGGPGANVLTF. In nucleotides, the CDR3 is TGTGCCAGCAGCCCATGGGCTAGCGGGGGACCTGGGGCCAACGTCCTGACTTTC. The V call is TRBV7-3, the J call TRBJ2-6; 10 positions match TRBD2. CDR1 SGHTA and CDR2 FQGTGA come from the germline V gene. J was trimmed by 2 bases and V by 5 bases; bases with no gene match: 9. The CDR3 runs 18 residues. The variable domain in full, with the rest retrieved from reference TRBV7-3 and TRBJ2-6, is GAGVSQTPSNKVTEKGKYVELRCDPISGHTALYWYRQSLGQGPEFLIYFQGTGAADDSGLPNDRFFAVRPEGSVSTLKIQRTERGDSAVYLCASSPWASGGPGANVLTFGAGSRLTVL.

This clonotype was seen many times. DNA of the CDR3: TGCAGTGCTACAGCGCGACAGGCCCCGGGCTATGGCTACACCTTC. It codes for CSATARQAPGYGYTF. This rearrangement joins TRBV20-1 to TRBJ1-2; maybe TRBD1 (6 bases). The CDR3 length is 15 residues. CDR1 is DFQATT and CDR2 is SNEGSKA in the germline V gene (reference sequence). Deletions cut 4 bases from V and 4 bases from J, with 19 bases between.

This clonotype was counted many times. The chain is built from TRBV25-1 and TRBJ1-2, with D uncertain. Germline values: CDR1 MGHDK, CDR2 SYGVNS. The CDR3 totals 15 residues. V lost 6 bases and J 8 bases, leaving 22 bases between the germline ends. The CDR3 sequence is CASSATAGVGSGYTF. In DNA form, the CDR3 reads TGTGCCAGCAGCGCCACGGCGGGTGTGGGATCGGGCTACACCTTC.

Ten or more counts support this clonotype. This chain uses TRBV29-1 with TRBJ2-2; a weak D match, TRBD2 (6 bases). The CDR3 has 14 amino acids. The germline CDR1 and CDR2 sequences are SQVTM and ANQGSEA. V was trimmed by 6 bases and J by 0 bases, leaving 11 bases between them. The CDR3 spells CSVDSGPNTGELFF. The CDR3 DNA reads as TGCAGCGTAGATAGCGGACCGAACACCGGGGAGCTGTTTTTT.

There are many counts of this clonotype. This chain joins TRBV2 and TRBJ1-5; 10 nucleotides line up with TRBD1. Germline V gives CDR1 SNHLY, CDR2 FYNNEI. CDR3 length equals 15 residues. The J segment lost 4 bases and the V segment lost 6 bases, leaving 6 bases of the junction unmatched. The CDR3 is CASRAGTGANQPQHF. CDR3 nucleotides: TGTGCCAGCAGGGCCGGGACAGGGGCGAATCAGCCCCAGCATTTT.

This rearrangement joins TRBV3-1 to TRBJ1-1, with D perhaps matching TRBD1 (5 bases). Trimming removed 0 bases from V and 5 bases from J, with 19 bases in between. There are 17 residues in the CDR3. From germline, CDR1 is LGHDT and CDR2 YNNKEL (reference sequence). The CDR3 protein is CASSQDQIGTVNTEAFF. The DNA of the CDR3 is TGTGCCAGCAGCCAAGACCAAATTGGGACGGTCAATACTGAAGCTTTCTTT.

The chain couples TRBV27 to TRBJ2-1; D call uncertain. The CDR3 consists of 16 residues. V lost 2 bases to trimming and J lost 0 bases, with 11 bases between them. Germline CDR1 MNHEY, CDR2 SMNVEV (reference sequence). CDR3 loop: CASSLDTPDSYNEQFF. In DNA, the CDR3 is TGTGCCAGCAGTTTAGATACTCCCGACTCCTACAATGAGCAGTTCTTC.

This clonotype was recorded many times. J is TRBJ1-1 and V is TRBV10-1; the D is unclear. Trimming pared 4 bases from V and 0 bases from J, leaving 9 bases between. CDR1 is WNHNN, CDR2 SYGVQD, per germline (reference sequence). This CDR3 is built from 14 residues. The CDR3 nucleotides read TGCGCCAGCAGTGCCAACCCACTGAACACTGAAGCTTTCTTT. It encodes CASSANPLNTEAFF.

Of note for this clonotype: Its ends do not fully match the called genes, so a read error is possible. The gene calls are TRBV6-5 and TRBJ1-5; D is possibly TRBD1 (6 bases). The CDR3 loop spans 13 amino acids. Germline values: CDR1 MNHEY, CDR2 SVGAGI. The CDR3: CACSPTGDQPQHF. The CDR3 DNA reads TGTGCCTGCAGCCCGACAGGAGACCAGCCCCAGCATTTT.

This clonotype turned up a few times. J is TRBJ2-5 and V is TRBV29-1; 8 bases match TRBD2. Germline assignment: CDR1 SQVTM and CDR2 ANQGSEA. CDR3 length: 15 amino acids. The ends lost 1 base at V and 3 bases at J; junction bases unmatched: 7. CDR3 sequence reads: CSVEGVAGRKETQYF. For the CDR3, the DNA is TGCAGCGTTGAAGGGGTAGCGGGGAGAAAAGAGACCCAGTACTTC.

The chain uses TRBV20-1 and TRBJ1-6, with TRBD1 matching 10 bases. The CDR3 has 15 amino acids. After removal of 8 bases from V and 7 bases from J, the junction contained 11 bases not matched to a gene. CDR1 DFQATT and CDR2 SNEGSKA come from the germline V gene (reference sequence). The DNA for the CDR3 is TGCAGTACGGTCGAGCCGGGACAGGGGAATTCACCCCTCCACTTT. Its protein product is CSTVEPGQGNSPLHF.

This clonotype has a count of ten or more. The rearrangement links TRBV5-6 to TRBJ1-4; D is undetermined. Germline CDR1 and CDR2: SGHDT and YYEEEE. V was shortened by 2 bases and J by 1 base, with 24 bases between the two germline ends. The CDR3 runs 20 residues. CDR3 coding DNA: TGTGCCAGCAGCTTCGGAGGCGGGCTGATGTGGGGTTTAACTAATGAAAAACTGTTTTTT. It is translated as CASSFGGGLMWGLTNEKLFF.

Ten or more counts support this clonotype. The rearrangement links TRBV7-2 to TRBJ2-2; unclear D gene. Germline CDR1 reads SGHTA; CDR2 reads FQGNSA. The CDR3 is 14 amino acids. Trimming took off 3 bases at V and 5 bases at J, with 10 bases between the two ends. The chain's CDR3 is CASSFLGMTGELFF. The CDR3, as DNA: TGTGCCAGCAGCTTTCTAGGGATGACCGGGGAGCTGTTTTTT.

This clonotype was picked up many times. The chain combines TRBV14 with TRBJ1-2; the D gene is possibly TRBD1 (5 bases). There are 15 residues in the CDR3. V was trimmed by 1 base and J by 2 bases, leaving 11 bases between them. The germline CDR1 and CDR2 sequences are SGHDN and FVKESK. The CDR3 coding sequence is TGTGCCAGCAGCCAAGGCAGGGCCCTAAACTATGGCTACACCTTC. Translated: CASSQGRALNYGYTF.

This chain connects TRBV25-1 to TRBJ2-7; 15 nucleotides align to TRBD2. CDR1 MGHDK and CDR2 SYGVNS come from the germline V gene. J gave up 6 bases and V 6 bases, and 9 bases lay outside the gene matches. The CDR3 has 16 amino acids. For the CDR3, the DNA is TGTGCCAGCAGCAGGACTAGCGGGGGGGCCGTAGGCGAGCAGTACTTC. It specifies CASSRTSGGAVGEQYF.

This sequence joins TRBV12-3 or TRBV12-4 and TRBJ2-5; D unresolved. This CDR3 comprises 12 residues. Trimming took 7 bases from V and 2 from J, leaving 8 bases between them. For the CDR3, the DNA is TGTGCCAGCACCAAGACGCAAGAGACCCAGTACTTC. Protein sequence: CASTKTQETQYF.

This clonotype has a count of ten or more. The chain is built from TRBV10-2 and TRBJ1-4; D uncertain. CDR3 length: 14 amino acids. Trimming shortened V by 7 bases and J by 5 bases, and 14 bases separated the two germline ends. From germline, CDR1 is WSHSY and CDR2 SAAADI. CDR3 in DNA: TGCGCCAGCACTCCCGGCGGGGAAAATGAAAAACTGTTTTTT. It specifies CASTPGGENEKLFF.

This clonotype was counted many times. The chain joins TRBV28 to TRBJ1-4; the D gene is possibly TRBD1 (6 bases). Deletions cut 2 bases from V and 3 bases from J, with 10 bases between. Germline-derived CDR1 and CDR2 are MDHEN and SYDVKM. The CDR3 has 15 amino acids. CDR3: CASSLTGAANEKLFF. The CDR3 nucleotides are TGTGCCAGCAGTTTAACGGGGGCGGCTAATGAAAAACTGTTTTTT.